Listed here is a single T cell receptor (beta chain). Authors' data handling: Reference gene primer amplification gave nucleated cell count estimates. Only in-frame clones appear in the TCRdb table, and some are missing; sequencing was by immunoSEQ multiplex PCR. V, J and clone size are those of that table, while D and trimming were read from the DNA. The data hold over 300,000 clones, with almost 90% observed a single time. This CDR3 region has 14 residues. From germline, CDR1 is LNHDA and CDR2 SQIVND (reference sequence). The V and J ends lost 3 bases and 4 bases respectively, with 10 bases between them. The sample comes from a study of blood T cell repertoires in COVID-19. The overall study: Samples representing acute and convalescent COVID-19 were sourced from the United States, Italy and Spain. The analysed material was cDNA or gDNA that came from T cells, B-cell-depleted T cells, or PBMCs.

The gene calls are TRBV19 and TRBJ1-5, with D unclear. Sequenced input: peripheral blood. This sequence originates from a man between 18 and 35 years old with active or convalescent COVID-19. The CDR3 spells CASSIRLQNQPQHF. The CDR3 bases are TGTGCCAGTAGTATCAGGTTACAGAATCAGCCCCAGCATTTT.